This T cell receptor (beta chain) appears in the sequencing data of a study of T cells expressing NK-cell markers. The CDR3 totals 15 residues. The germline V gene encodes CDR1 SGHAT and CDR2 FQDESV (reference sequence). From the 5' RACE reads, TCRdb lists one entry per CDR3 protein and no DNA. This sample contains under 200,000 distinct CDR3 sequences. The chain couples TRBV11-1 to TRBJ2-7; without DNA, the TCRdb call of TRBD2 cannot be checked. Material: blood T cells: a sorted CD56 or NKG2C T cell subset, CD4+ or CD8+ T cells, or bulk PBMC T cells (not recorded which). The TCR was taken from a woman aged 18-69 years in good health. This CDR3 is CASSLYRERSYEQYF.